A selection of T cell receptor beta chains follows, all from one sample in a study of immune cell composition in non-small cell lung cancer. TCRdb's table, derived via immunoSEQ multiplex PCR, lists solely in-frame clones and lacks some. The repertoire holds 2,500 to 3,000 clones, with 55% to 80% as singletons. The same data also contributed to another study, on CD4 T cells in lung cancer.

Sequencing input: non-adjacent lung tissue. Source of these receptors: a human donor with non-small cell lung cancer. Both conserved end residues are part of each CDR3. The order of the fields is clone size, V gene, D gene, J gene, CDR3 DNA, CDR3 protein. A D gene is named only where the DNA matches it firmly. The size field is filled for only some rows; it gives once, few, many or a size class.

NA	TRBV27	TRBD1	TRBJ1-2	TGTGCCAGCAGTCCACAGGGGAATTATGGCTACACCTTC	CASSPQGNYGYTF
NA	TRBV4-2	TRBD1	TRBJ2-6	TGTGCCAGCAGCCAAGAGGGACAGGGCACTGGGGCCAACGTCCTGACTTTC	CASSQEGQGTGANVLTF
once	TRBV7-2	NA	TRBJ2-2	TGTGCCAGCAGCTTAAAGCTTACAGGGAACACCGGGGAGCTGTTTTTT	CASSLKLTGNTGELFF
NA	TRBV5-1	NA	TRBJ1-3	TGCGCCAGCAGCTTGGCAGGCCGGGGCTCTGGAAACACCATATATTTT	CASSLAGRGSGNTIYF
NA	TRBV28	NA	TRBJ1-5	TGTGCCAGCAGTTTGTCACAGGGTGGACAGCCCCAGCATTTT	CASSLSQGGQPQHF
once	TRBV6-5	TRBD1	TRBJ1-1	TGTGCCAGCAGACCCAGGGGGGCGAACACTGAAGCTTTCTTT	CASRPRGANTEAFF
NA	TRBV6-5	NA	TRBJ2-7	TGTGCCAGCAGTATCCAGGGCTACGAGCAGTACTTC	CASSIQGYEQYF
NA	TRBV27	NA	TRBJ2-2	TGTGCCAGCAAAACCCAAGGGGACACCGGGGAGCTGTTTTTT	CASKTQGDTGELFF
NA	TRBV5-1	TRBD1	TRBJ2-6	TGCGCCAGCAGCTTGAGTACAGGGGCTGGGGCCAACGTCCTGACTTTC	CASSLSTGAGANVLTF
NA	TRBV2	TRBD1	TRBJ1-4	TGTGCCAGCAGTAGCGACAGGGGGCGAGATGAAAAACTGTTTTTT	CASSSDRGRDEKLFF
NA	TRBV6-5	NA	TRBJ1-1	TGTGCCAGCACCGAGACCGGGACACCGAGCCAAGCTTTCTTT	CASTETGTPSQAFF
NA	TRBV5-6	NA	TRBJ2-2	TGTGCCAGCAGCTTGGTTACAGCCCAACGTAGCACCGGGGAGCTGTTTTTT	CASSLVTAQRSTGELFF
NA	TRBV14	TRBD1	TRBJ1-1	TGTGCCAGCAGCCAAGATCCGGGACAGAGAGGCTGGTACACTGAAGCTTTCTTT	CASSQDPGQRGWYTEAFF
NA	TRBV6-5	TRBD2	TRBJ2-2	TGTGCCAGCACCCCCCCCGGGGGGACCGGGGAGCTGTTTTTT	CASTPPGGTGELFF
NA	TRBV11-2	TRBD2	TRBJ2-7	TGTGCCAGCAGCTTGACCGGGACTAGCGGCTACGAGCAGTACTTC	CASSLTGTSGYEQYF
NA	TRBV5-1	TRBD1	TRBJ2-6	TGCGCCAGCAGCCGGGGACAGCCTGGGGCCAACGTCCTGACTTTC	CASSRGQPGANVLTF
NA	TRBV11-1	NA	TRBJ1-2	TGTGCCAGCAGTCAATCCCGACAGAGTAACTATGGCTACACCTTC	CASSQSRQSNYGYTF